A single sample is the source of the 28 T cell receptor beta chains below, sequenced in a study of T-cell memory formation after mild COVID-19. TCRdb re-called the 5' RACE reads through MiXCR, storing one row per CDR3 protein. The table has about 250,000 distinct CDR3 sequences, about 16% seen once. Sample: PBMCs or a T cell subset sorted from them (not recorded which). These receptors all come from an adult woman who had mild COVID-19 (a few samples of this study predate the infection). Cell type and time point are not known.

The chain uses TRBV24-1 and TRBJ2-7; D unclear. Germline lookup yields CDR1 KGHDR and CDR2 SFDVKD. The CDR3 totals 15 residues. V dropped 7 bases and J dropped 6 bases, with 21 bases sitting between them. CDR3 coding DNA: TGTGCCACCAGCCCCCAAGGGCTTCCAGTCTCCGAGCAGTACTTC. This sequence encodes CATSPQGLPVSEQYF.

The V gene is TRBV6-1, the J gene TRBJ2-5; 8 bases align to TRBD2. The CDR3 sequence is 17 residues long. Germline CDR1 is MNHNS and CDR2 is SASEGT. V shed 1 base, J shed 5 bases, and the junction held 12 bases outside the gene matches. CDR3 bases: TGTGCCAGCAGTGAAGGTGGTCGGGGGGGCGGTCTGGAGACCCAGTACTTC. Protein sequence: CASSEGGRGGGLETQYF.

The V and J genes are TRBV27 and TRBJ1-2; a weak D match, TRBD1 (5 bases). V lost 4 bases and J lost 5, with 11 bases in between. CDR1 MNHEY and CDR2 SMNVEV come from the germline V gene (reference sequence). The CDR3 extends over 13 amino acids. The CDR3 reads CASSSEGRYGYTF. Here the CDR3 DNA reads TGTGCCAGCAGTTCCGAGGGGAGGTATGGCTACACCTTC.

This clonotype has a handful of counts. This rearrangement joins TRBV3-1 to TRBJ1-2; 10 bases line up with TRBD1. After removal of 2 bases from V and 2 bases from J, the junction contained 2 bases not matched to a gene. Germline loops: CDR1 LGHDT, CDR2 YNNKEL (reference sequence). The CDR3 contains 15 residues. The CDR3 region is CASSQMTGGNYGYTF. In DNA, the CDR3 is TGTGCCAGCAGCCAAATGACAGGGGGCAACTATGGCTACACCTTC.

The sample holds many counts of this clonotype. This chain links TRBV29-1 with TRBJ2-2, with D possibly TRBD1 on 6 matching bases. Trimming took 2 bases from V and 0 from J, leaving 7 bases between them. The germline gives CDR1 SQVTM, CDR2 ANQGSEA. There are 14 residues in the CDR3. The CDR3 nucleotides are TGCAGCGTTGAACGGGACACGAACACCGGGGAGCTGTTTTTT. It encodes CSVERDTNTGELFF.

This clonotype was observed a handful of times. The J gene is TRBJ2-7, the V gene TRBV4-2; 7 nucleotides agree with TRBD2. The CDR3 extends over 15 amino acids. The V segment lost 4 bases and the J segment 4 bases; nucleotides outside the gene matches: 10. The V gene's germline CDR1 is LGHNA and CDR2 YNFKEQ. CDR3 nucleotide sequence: TGTGCCAGCAGCCCAACGAGCGGGAACGGTTACGAGCAGTACTTC. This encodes CASSPTSGNGYEQYF.

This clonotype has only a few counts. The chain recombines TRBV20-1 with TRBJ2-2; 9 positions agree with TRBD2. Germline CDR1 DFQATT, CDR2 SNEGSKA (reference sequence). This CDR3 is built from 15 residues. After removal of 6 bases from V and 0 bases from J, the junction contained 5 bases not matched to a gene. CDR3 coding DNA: TGCAGTGCCCCGTTAGCGGGGGCGAACACCGGGGAGCTGTTTTTT. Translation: CSAPLAGANTGELFF.

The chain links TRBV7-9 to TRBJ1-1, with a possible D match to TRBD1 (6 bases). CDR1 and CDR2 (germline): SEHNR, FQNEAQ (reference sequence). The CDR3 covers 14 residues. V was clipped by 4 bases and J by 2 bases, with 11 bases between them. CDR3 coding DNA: TGTGCCAGCAGCTCCTTCAGGGGAAACACTGAAGCTTTCTTT. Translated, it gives CASSSFRGNTEAFF.

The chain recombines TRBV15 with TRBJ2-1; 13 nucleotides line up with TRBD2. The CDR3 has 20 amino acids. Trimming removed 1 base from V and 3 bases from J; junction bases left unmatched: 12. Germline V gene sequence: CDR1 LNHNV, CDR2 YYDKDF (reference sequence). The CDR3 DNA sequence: TGTGCCACCAGCAGAGGAACTAGCGGGGGGGCCCAGTCAAGCTACAATGAGCAGTTCTTC. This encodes CATSRGTSGGAQSSYNEQFF.

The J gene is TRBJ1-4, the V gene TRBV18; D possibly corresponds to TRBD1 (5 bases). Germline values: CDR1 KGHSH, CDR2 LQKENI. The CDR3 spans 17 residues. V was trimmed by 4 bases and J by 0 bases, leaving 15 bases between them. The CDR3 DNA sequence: TGTGCCAGCTCACTACAAGGGACTCCCGCAACTAATGAAAAACTGTTTTTT. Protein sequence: CASSLQGTPATNEKLFF.

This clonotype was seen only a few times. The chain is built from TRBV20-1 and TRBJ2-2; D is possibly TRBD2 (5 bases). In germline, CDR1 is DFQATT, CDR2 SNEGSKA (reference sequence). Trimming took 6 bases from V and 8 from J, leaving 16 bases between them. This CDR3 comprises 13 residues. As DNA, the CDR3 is TGCAGTGCCTCTGACCCCGGCGGGGGGGAGCTGTTTTTT. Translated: CSASDPGGGELFF.

CDR3 loop: CASSSYRVNTEAFF. DNA of the CDR3: TGTGCCAGCAGTTCATACAGGGTGAACACTGAAGCTTTCTTT. The J gene is TRBJ1-1, the V gene TRBV12-3 or TRBV12-4; TRBD1 might be the D (6 bases). V lost 4 bases and J 0 bases, leaving 9 bases between the germline ends. CDR3 length equals 14 residues.

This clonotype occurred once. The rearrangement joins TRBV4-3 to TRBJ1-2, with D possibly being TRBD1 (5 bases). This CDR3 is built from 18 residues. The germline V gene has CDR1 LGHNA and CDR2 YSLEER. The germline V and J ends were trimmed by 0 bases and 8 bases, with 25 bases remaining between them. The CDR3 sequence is CASSQDDGYSAGIGGYTF. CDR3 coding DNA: TGCGCCAGCAGCCAAGATGATGGTTACAGCGCAGGGATAGGCGGCTACACCTTC.

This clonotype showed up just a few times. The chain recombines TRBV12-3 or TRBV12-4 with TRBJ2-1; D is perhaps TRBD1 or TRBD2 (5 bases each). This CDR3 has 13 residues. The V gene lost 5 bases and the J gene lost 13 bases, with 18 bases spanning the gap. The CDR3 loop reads CASSPLIRDLQFF. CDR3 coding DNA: TGTGCCAGCAGTCCACTTATTCGGGACCTACAGTTCTTC.

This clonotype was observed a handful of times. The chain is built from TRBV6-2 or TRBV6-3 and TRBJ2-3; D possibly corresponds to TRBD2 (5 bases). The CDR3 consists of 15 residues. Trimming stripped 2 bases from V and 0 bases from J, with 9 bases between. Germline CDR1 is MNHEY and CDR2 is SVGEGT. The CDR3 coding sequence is TGTGCCAGCAGTTACCTCAGCGGTAGCACAGATACGCAGTATTTT. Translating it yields CASSYLSGSTDTQYF.

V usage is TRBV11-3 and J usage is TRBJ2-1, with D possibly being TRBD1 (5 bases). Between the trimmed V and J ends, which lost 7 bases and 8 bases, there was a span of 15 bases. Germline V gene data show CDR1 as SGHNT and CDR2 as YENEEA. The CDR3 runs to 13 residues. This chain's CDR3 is CASNRDQGDEQFF. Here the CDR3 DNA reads TGTGCCAGCAATAGGGATCAGGGCGATGAGCAGTTCTTC.

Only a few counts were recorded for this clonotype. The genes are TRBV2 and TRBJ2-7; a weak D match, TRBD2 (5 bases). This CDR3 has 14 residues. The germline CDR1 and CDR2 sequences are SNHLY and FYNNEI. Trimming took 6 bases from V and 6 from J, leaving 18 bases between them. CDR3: CASRARANASEQYF. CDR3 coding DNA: TGTGCCAGCAGAGCGAGGGCTAATGCGTCCGAGCAGTACTTC.

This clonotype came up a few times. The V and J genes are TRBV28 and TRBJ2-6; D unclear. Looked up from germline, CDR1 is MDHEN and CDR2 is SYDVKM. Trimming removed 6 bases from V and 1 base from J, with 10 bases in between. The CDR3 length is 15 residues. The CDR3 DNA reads TGTGCCAGCAGCCCAGGTGTTTCTGGGGCCAACGTCCTGACTTTC. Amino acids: CASSPGVSGANVLTF.

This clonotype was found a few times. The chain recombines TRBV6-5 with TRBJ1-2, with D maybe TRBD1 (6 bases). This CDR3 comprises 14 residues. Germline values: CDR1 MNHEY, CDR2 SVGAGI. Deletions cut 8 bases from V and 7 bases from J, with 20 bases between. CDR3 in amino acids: CASRTAQGWIGYTF. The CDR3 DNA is TGTGCCAGCCGTACGGCCCAGGGGTGGATTGGCTACACCTTC.

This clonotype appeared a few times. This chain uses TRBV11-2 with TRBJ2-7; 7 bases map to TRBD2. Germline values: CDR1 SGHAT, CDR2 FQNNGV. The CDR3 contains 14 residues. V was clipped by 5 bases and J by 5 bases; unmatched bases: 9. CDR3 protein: CASSPEGGLHEQYF. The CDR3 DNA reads TGTGCCAGCAGCCCCGAGGGAGGGCTCCACGAGCAGTACTTC.

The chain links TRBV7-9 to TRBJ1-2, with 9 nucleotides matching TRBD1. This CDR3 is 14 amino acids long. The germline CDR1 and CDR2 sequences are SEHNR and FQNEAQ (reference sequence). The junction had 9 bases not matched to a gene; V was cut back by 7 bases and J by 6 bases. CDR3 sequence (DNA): TGTGCCAGCAACGGGGGGACAGGGAGTCATGGCTACACCTTC. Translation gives CASNGGTGSHGYTF.

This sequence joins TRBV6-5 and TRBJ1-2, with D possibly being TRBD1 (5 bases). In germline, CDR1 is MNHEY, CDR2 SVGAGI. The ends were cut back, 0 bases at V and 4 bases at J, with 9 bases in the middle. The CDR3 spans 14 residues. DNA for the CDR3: TGTGCCAGCAGTTACTCGACGGGGGGCTATGGCTACACCTTC. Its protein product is CASSYSTGGYGYTF.

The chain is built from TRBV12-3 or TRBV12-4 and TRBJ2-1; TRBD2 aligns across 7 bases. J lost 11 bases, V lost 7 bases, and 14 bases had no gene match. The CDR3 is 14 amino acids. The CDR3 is CASTRTSRFDQQFF. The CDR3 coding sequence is TGTGCCAGCACTAGGACTAGTCGCTTCGATCAGCAGTTCTTC.

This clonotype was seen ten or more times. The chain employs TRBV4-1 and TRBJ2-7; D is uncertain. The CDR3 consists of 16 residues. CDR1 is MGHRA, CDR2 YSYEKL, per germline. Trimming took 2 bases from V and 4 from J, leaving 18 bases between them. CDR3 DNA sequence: TGCGCCAGCAGCCAACCTACCAGGAACCCCCTTTACGAGCAGTACTTC. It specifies CASSQPTRNPLYEQYF.

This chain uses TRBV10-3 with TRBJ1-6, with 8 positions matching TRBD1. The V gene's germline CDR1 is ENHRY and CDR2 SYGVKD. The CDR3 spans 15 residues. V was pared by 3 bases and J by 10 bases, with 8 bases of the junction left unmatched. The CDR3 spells CAISDVGQGASPLHF. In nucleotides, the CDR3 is TGTGCCATCAGTGACGTAGGACAGGGTGCCTCACCCCTCCACTTT.

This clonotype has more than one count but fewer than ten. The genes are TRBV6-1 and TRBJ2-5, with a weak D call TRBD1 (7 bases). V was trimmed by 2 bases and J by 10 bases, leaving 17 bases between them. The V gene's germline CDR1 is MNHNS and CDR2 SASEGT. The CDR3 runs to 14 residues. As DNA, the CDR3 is TGTGCCAGCAGTGAATTCCCCGGCCAGGGGGGCCAGTACTTC. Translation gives CASSEFPGQGGQYF.

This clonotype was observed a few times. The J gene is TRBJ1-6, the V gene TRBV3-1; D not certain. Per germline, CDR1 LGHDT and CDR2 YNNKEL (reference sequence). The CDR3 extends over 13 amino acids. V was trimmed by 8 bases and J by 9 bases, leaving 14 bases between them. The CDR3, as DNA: TGTGCCAGCGGCTCCATAGGCCCTTCACCCCTCCACTTT. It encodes CASGSIGPSPLHF.

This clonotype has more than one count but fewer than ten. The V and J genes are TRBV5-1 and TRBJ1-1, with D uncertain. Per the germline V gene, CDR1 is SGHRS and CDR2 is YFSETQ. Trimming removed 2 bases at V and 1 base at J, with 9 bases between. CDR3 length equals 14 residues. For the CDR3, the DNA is TGCGCCAGCAGCTTTGGTCCAGCGAACACTGAAGCTTTCTTT. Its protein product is CASSFGPANTEAFF.